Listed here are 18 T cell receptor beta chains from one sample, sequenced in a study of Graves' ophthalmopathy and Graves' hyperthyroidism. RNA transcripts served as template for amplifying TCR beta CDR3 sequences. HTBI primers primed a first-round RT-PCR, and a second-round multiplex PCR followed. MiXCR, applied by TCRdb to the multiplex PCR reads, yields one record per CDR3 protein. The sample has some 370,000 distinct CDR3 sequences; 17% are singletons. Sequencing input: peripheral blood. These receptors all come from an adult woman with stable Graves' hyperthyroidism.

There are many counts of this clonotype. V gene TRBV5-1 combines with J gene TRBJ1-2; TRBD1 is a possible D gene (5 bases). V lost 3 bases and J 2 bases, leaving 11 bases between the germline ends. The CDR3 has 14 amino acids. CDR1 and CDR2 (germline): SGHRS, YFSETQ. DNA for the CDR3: TGCGCCAGCAGCTCGGAAGGGGCGAACTATGGCTACACCTTC. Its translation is CASSSEGANYGYTF.

The CDR3 DNA is TGTGCTAGTGCTGGGTTGGACTCGAACTATGGCTACACCTTC. As protein: CASAGLDSNYGYTF. The chain uses TRBV12-5 and TRBJ1-2; D not resolved. This CDR3 contains 14 residues. Trimming cost V 7 bases and J 2 bases, with 14 bases left between them. Germline loops: CDR1 LGHNT, CDR2 FRNRAP.

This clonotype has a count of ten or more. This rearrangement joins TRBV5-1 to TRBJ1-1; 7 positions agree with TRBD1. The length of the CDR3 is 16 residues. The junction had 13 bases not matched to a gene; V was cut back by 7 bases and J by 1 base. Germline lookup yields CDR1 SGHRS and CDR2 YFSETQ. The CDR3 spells CASHVGSGQANTEAFF. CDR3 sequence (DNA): TGCGCCAGCCACGTTGGGTCTGGACAGGCGAACACTGAAGCTTTCTTT.

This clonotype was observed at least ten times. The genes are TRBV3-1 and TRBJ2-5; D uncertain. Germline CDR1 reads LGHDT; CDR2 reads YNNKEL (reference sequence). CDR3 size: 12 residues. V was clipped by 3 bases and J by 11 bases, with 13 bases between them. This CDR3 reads CASSHVVESQYF. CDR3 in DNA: TGTGCCAGCAGCCACGTAGTCGAATCTCAGTACTTC.

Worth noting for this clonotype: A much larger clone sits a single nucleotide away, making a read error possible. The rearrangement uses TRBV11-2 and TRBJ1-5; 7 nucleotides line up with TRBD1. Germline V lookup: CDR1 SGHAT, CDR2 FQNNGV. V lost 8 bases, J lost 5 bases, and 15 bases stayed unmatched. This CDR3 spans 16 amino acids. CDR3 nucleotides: TGTGCCAGCGGCCACAGGGGCCTGCTCACTCATCAGCCCCAGCATTTT. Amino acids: CASGHRGLLTHQPQHF.

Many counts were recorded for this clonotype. Here the CDR3 reads CASRPQGGGYGYTF. For the CDR3, the DNA is TGTGCCAGCAGGCCGCAAGGGGGGGGGTATGGCTACACCTTC. V gene TRBV28 combines with J gene TRBJ1-2; D might be TRBD1 (6 bases). CDR1 and CDR2 (germline): MDHEN, SYDVKM. The CDR3 is 14 residues long. V lost 6 bases and J lost 5, with 16 bases in between.

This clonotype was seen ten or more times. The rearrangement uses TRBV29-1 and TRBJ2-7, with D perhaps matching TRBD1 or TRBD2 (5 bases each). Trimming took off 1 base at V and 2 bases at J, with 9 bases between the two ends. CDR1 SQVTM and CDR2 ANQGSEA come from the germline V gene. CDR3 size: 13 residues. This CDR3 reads CSVEGGMPYEQYF. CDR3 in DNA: TGCAGCGTTGAAGGGGGGATGCCCTACGAGCAGTACTTC.

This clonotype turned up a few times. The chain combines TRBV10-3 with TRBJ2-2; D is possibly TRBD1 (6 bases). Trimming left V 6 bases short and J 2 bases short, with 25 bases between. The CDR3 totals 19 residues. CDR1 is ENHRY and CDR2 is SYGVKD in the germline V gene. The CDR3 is CAIRRAPPGQLTNTGELFF. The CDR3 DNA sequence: TGTGCCATCAGGAGGGCGCCCCCGGGACAACTTACTAACACCGGGGAGCTGTTTTTT.

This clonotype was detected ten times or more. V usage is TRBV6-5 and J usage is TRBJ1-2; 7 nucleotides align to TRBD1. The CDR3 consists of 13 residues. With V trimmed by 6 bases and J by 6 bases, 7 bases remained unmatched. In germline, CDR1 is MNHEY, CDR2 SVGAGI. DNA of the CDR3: TGTGCCAGCAGCAGCACAGGGGTCGATGGCTACACCTTC. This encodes CASSSTGVDGYTF.

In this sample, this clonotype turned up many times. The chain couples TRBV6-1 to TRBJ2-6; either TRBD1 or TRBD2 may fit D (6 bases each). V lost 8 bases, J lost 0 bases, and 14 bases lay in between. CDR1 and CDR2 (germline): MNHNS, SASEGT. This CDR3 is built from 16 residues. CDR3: CASEGGQFSGANVLTF. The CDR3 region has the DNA TGTGCCAGCGAGGGGGGCCAATTCTCTGGGGCCAACGTCCTGACTTTC.

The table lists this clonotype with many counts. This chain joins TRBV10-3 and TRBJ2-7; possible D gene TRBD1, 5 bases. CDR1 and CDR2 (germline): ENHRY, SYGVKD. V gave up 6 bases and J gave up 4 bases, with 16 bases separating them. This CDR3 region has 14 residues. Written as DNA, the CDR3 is TGTGCCATCAGCCTCGGATGGGGCGCGTACGAGCAGTACTTC. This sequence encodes CAISLGWGAYEQYF.

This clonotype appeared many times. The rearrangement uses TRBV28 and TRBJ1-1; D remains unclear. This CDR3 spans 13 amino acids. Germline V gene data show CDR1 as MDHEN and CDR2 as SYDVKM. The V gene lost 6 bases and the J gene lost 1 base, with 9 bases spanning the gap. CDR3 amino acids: CASRTDANTEAFF. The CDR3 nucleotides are TGTGCCAGCAGGACGGACGCGAACACTGAAGCTTTCTTT.

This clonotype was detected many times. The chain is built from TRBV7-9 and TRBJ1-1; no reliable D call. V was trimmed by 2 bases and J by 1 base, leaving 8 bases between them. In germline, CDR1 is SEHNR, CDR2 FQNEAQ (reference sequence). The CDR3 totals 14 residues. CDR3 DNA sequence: TGTGCCAGCAGCTTACAATCCGGGAACACTGAAGCTTTCTTT. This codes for CASSLQSGNTEAFF.

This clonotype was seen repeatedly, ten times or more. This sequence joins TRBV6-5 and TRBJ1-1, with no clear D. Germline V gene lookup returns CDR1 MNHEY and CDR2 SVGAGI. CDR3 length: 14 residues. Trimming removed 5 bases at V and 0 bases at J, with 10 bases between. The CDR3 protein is CASSTQRVNTEAFF. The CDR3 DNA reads TGTGCCAGCAGTACTCAAAGAGTGAACACTGAAGCTTTCTTT.

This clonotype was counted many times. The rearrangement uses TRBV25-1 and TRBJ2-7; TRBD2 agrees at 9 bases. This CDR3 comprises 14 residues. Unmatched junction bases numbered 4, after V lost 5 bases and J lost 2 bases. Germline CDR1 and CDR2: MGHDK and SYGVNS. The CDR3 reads CASSHGLATYEQYF. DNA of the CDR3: TGTGCCAGCAGTCATGGACTAGCGACCTACGAGCAGTACTTC.

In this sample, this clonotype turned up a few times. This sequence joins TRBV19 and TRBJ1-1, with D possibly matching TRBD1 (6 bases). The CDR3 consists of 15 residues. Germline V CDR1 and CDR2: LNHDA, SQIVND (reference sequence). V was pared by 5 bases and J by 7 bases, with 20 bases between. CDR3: CASSSRRGHPHEAFF. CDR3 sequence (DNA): TGTGCCAGTAGTTCCCGGCGGGGACACCCGCATGAAGCTTTCTTT.

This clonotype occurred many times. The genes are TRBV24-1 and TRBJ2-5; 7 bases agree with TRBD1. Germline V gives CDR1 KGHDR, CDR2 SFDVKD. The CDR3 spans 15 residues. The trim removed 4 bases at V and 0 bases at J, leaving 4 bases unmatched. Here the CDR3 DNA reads TGTGCCACCAGTGAAGGGACAGCTAACCAAGAGACCCAGTACTTC. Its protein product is CATSEGTANQETQYF.

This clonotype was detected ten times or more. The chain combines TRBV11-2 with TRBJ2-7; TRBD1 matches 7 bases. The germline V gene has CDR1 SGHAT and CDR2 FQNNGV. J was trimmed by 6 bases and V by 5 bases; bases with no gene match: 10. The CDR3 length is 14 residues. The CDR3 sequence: CASSISTGSSEQYF. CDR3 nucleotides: TGTGCCAGCAGCATTTCGACAGGGTCTAGCGAGCAGTACTTC.